The source of this T cell receptor beta chain is a study of CD8 T cells in Susac syndrome. This clonotype was seen a single time. Germline loops: CDR1 SQVTM, CDR2 ANQGSEA. This CDR3 contains 13 residues. V lost 3 bases and J 4 bases, leaving 13 bases between the germline ends. The RNA input was about 0.5 to 1 ug, and it was reverse transcribed with random hexamers. Amplification of TCR beta CDR3 used immunoSEQ multiplex PCR across 54 Vbeta and 13 Jbeta. TCRdb itself ran the immunoSEQ multiplex PCR reads through MiXCR, one entry per CDR3 protein. The sample yields some 160,000 distinct CDR3 sequences, more than 90% seen once. High-throughput TCR beta sequencing covered peripheral CD8+ and CD4+ T cells.

The sequence was collected from a human donor with Susac syndrome. Sequenced sample: CD4+ T cells from PBMCs. J is TRBJ2-7 and V is TRBV29-1, with a possible D match to TRBD2 (6 bases). CDR3 nucleotide sequence: TGCAGCGTTGAGGTTAGCGGATTGTACGAGCAGTACTTC. The encoded protein is CSVEVSGLYEQYF.